This T cell receptor beta chain derives from a study of human CD4 T cells and Enterobacteriaceae. CFSE-low antigen-reactive cultures were sequenced at survey level. Profiled with immunoSEQ multiplex PCR; TCRdb holds only in-frame clones, not every one. This sample has 640 or so clones, with about a third found just once. There are 14 residues in the CDR3. The V end was cut by 0 bases, the J end by 8 bases, with 10 bases between. Germline assignment: CDR1 WNHNN and CDR2 SYGVQD (reference sequence). After about 6-7 days, proliferating activated T cells were FACS-sorted as CFSE-low CD25+ ICOS+ cells. At a 2:1 ratio, CFSE-labeled memory CD4+ T cells were cultured with irradiated autologous monocytes pulsed with antigen. Memory CD4+ T cells were sorted as all CD4+ cells except CD45RA+CCR7+CD95- naive cells, over 95% pure. This clone is judged medium-sized.

The clonotype originates from a human donor in good health. The sequencing sample was made of bacteria-reactive CD4+ T cells grown in culture. Subset here: CFSE-low proliferating memory CD4 T cells sorted after in vitro stimulation with a heat-inactivated bacterium or M. tuberculosis lysate. The chain couples TRBV10-1 to TRBJ1-4, with a tentative D call TRBD1 (5 bases). This CDR3 reads CASSESGRDEKLFF. Written as DNA, the CDR3 is TGCGCCAGCAGTGAGTCGGGACGGGACGAAAAACTGTTTTTT.